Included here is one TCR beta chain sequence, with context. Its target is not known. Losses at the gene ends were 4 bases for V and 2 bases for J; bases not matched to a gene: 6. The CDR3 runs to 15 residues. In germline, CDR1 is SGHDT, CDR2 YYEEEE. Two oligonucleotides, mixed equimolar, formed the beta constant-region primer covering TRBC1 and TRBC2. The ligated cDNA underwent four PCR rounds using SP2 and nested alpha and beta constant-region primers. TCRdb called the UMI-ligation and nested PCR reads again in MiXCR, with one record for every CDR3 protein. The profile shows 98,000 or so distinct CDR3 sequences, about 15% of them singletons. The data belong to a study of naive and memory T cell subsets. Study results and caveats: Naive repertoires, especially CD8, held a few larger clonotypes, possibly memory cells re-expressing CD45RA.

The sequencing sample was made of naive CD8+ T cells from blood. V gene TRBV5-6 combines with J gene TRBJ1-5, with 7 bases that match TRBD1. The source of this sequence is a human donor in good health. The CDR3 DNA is TGTGCCAGCAGCGCGACTACAGGGGGCAATCAGCCCCAGCATTTT. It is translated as CASSATTGGNQPQHF.